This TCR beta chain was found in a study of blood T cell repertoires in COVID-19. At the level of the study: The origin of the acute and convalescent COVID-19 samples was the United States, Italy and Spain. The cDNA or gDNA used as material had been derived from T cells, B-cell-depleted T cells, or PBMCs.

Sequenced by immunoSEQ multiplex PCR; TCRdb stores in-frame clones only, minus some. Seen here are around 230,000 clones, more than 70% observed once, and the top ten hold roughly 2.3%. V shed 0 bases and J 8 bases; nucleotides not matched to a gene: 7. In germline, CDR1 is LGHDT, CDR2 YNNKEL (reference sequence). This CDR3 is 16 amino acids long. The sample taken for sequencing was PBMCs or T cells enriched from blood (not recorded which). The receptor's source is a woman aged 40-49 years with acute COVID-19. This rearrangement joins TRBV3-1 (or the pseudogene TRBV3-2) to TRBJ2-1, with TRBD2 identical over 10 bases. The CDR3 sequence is CASSQDRLAGEDEQFF. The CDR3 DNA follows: TGTGCCAGCAGCCAAGATAGGCTAGCGGGAGAGGATGAGCAGTTCTTC.